This entry concerns a single T cell receptor beta chain. The antigen is unknown. It was with 60 Vbeta and 13 Jbeta primers that the PCR ran. Generated by immunoSEQ multiplex PCR, the TCRdb table keeps only in-frame clones and is missing some. This table has 150,000 to 200,000 clones, about 76% appearing once. Germline CDR1 SNHLY, CDR2 FYNNEI. The CDR3 totals 17 residues. The sample comes from a study of cytomegalovirus exposure and HLA in healthy donors. Study-wide results and limits: Analyzed later, association rates of TCRs varied across HLA loci, with DRB1 most and HLA-C fewest. Across donors, presence/absence analyses took sequencing depth to be roughly uniform. Several V segments, TRBV6-2 and TRBV6-3 among them, could not be told apart and were dropped. With later analysis, a missense DCLRE1C variant became linked to TCR beta V- and J-gene trimming.

The source material was PBMCs. The receptor was derived from a woman between 45 and 60 years old in good health and CMV-seronegative. The V call is TRBV2, the J call TRBJ2-5; TRBD1 matches at 9 bases. The closer fit of TRBJ2-7 to the DNA end suggests the J call may be wrong. CDR3 DNA sequence: TGTGCCAGCAGGGTAACAGGGGGCGATTCGAGGACCGACGAGCAGTACTTC. Translating it yields CASRVTGGDSRTDEQYF.